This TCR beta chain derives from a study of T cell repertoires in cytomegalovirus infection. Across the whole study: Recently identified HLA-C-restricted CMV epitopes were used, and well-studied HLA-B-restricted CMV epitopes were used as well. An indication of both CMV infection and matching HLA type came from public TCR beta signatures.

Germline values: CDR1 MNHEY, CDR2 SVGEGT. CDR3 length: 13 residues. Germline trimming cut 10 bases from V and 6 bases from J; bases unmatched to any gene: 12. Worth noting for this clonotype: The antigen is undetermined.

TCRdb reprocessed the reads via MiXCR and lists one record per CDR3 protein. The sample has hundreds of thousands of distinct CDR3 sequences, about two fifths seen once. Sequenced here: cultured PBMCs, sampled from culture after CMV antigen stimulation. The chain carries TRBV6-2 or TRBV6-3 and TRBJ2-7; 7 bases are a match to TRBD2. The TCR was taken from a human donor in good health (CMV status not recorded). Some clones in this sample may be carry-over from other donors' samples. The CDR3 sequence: CAIRWAGAGEQYF. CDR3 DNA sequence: TGTGCCATTAGATGGGCGGGAGCCGGCGAGCAGTACTTC.